This TCR beta chain was obtained from a study of control samples from healthy donors and cancer patients. Measured with immunoSEQ multiplex PCR; TCRdb has only the in-frame clones, and not every one. The sample lists more than 95,000 clones; around 89% were seen once. This CDR3 contains 16 residues. Losses at the gene ends were 7 bases for V and 1 base for J; bases not matched to a gene: 11. Germline assignment: CDR1 SGHAT and CDR2 FQDESV (reference sequence). The V and J genes are TRBV11-1 and TRBJ2-5; TRBD2 matches 8 bases. This clonotype was obtained from a man in his sixties with lung cancer. Sequenced sample: PBMCs. The CDR3 bases are TGTGCCAGCACAAGCCACAGCGGGGGTCGCCAAGAGACCCAGTACTTC. This sequence encodes CASTSHSGGRQETQYF.